One and the same sample provided the 28 T cell receptor beta chains below, sequenced in a study of T cells after yellow fever vaccination. TCRdb ran MiXCR on the 5' RACE reads and lists one entry per CDR3 protein. The sample shows under 70,000 distinct CDR3 sequences, approximately 6.5% of them seen only once. The material was CD8+ T cells sorted from PBMCs, obtained on the day of the first yellow fever vaccination. The receptors stem from a man aged 18 to 35 who received the YFV17D yellow fever vaccine.

This clonotype has ten or more counts. The V and J genes are TRBV4-2 and TRBJ2-1; D is unclear. CDR1 is LGHNA and CDR2 is YNFKEQ in the germline V gene. V was shortened by 8 bases and J by 5 bases, with 16 bases between the two germline ends. CDR3 length equals 14 residues. CDR3 residues: CASGPGRRHNEQFF. CDR3 nucleotides: TGTGCCAGCGGCCCCGGGCGACGGCACAATGAGCAGTTCTTC.

With respect to this clonotype: A much larger clone differs by one base, so this may be a read error. This chain uses TRBV5-6 with TRBJ2-7; D possibly corresponds to TRBD1 (5 bases). Germline CDR1 and CDR2: SGHDT and YYEEEE. V lost 3 bases, J lost 2 bases, and 12 bases lay in between. CDR3 size: 14 residues. The CDR3: CASSSGHGAYEQYF. The CDR3 region has the DNA TGTGCCAGCAGCTCCGGACACGGCGCCTACGAGCAGTACTTC.

This clonotype was counted a few times. The rearrangement joins TRBV7-9 to TRBJ1-1; D gene ambiguous. Germline values: CDR1 SEHNR, CDR2 FQNEAQ (reference sequence). The V end was cut by 1 base, the J end by 3 bases, with 9 bases between. The CDR3 has 14 residues. CDR3 DNA: TGTGCCAGCAGCTTAGATGAGTTTGACACTGAAGCTTTCTTT. Amino acid sequence: CASSLDEFDTEAFF.

This clonotype was found many times. The V gene is TRBV15, the J gene TRBJ2-1; 10 bases agree with TRBD2. This CDR3 region has 14 residues. Germline CDR1 and CDR2: LNHNV and YYDKDF (reference sequence). The junction had 6 bases not matched to a gene; V was cut back by 10 bases and J by 3 bases. The CDR3 nucleotides are TGTGCCATAAAAGCGGGGGGGCTCTACAATGAGCAGTTCTTC. It specifies CAIKAGGLYNEQFF.

The sample holds many counts of this clonotype. This chain connects TRBV7-6 to TRBJ2-3; TRBD1 agrees at 7 bases. V gave up 5 bases and J gave up 5 bases; unmatched junction bases: 7. Germline CDR1 reads SGHVS; CDR2 reads FNYEAQ. CDR3 size: 14 residues. The CDR3 nucleotides are TGTGCCAGCAGCAAAACAGGGGTGGTAGATACGCAGTATTTT. Protein sequence: CASSKTGVVDTQYF.

In this sample, this clonotype turned up many times. The CDR3 DNA follows: TGTGCCAGCAGCTTGGTTGGGACAGGGCTGGCAGATACGCAGTATTTT. Residues: CASSLVGTGLADTQYF. This chain uses TRBV5-5 with TRBJ2-3; 9 positions agree with TRBD1. Germline values: CDR1 SGHKS, CDR2 YYEKEE (reference sequence). Unmatched junction bases numbered 6, after V lost 0 bases and J lost 4 bases. The CDR3 length is 16 residues.

The V and J genes are TRBV12-3 or TRBV12-4 and TRBJ2-7; D unresolved. This CDR3 is 12 amino acids long. Trimming stripped 3 bases from V and 7 bases from J, with 10 bases between. The CDR3, as DNA: TGTGCCAGCAGTTTGGGCAGCAAGGAGCAGTACTTC. Residues: CASSLGSKEQYF.

This clonotype was seen ten or more times. The chain has TRBV4-1 and TRBJ2-7, with D possibly TRBD2 on 5 matching bases. The CDR3 is 15 amino acids. In germline, CDR1 is MGHRA, CDR2 YSYEKL. V lost 3 bases, J lost 0 bases, and 12 bases lay in between. The CDR3 is CASSQSGYSSYEQYF. In DNA form, the CDR3 reads TGCGCCAGCAGCCAGAGCGGCTATAGCTCCTACGAGCAGTACTTC.

This clonotype was detected many times. This chain joins TRBV11-2 and TRBJ2-1; maybe TRBD2 (5 bases). Per germline, CDR1 SGHAT and CDR2 FQNNGV. The ends were cut back, 1 base at V and 6 bases at J, with 16 bases in the middle. The CDR3 runs to 16 residues. CDR3 sequence reads: CASSLGETRNGNEQFF. CDR3 DNA: TGTGCCAGCAGCTTAGGAGAAACTAGGAATGGCAATGAGCAGTTCTTC.

This clonotype was counted between two and nine times. This chain links TRBV4-1 with TRBJ2-5; D remains unclear. The CDR3 covers 18 residues. V was clipped by 0 bases and J by 5 bases, with 22 bases between them. Germline V CDR1 and CDR2: MGHRA, YSYEKL. CDR3 sequence (DNA): TGCGCCAGCAGCCAAGAAGAAGTAAGAGAGATGGGTGGCGAGACCCAGTACTTC. Residues: CASSQEEVREMGGETQYF.

V gene TRBV19 combines with J gene TRBJ1-1; D remains ambiguous. V shed 5 bases and J shed 7 bases, with 8 bases lying between them. The CDR3 covers 11 residues. Germline V gene sequence: CDR1 LNHDA, CDR2 SQIVND (reference sequence). The CDR3 DNA reads TGTGCCAGTAGTGTCGGGCTTGAAGCTTTCTTT. It translates to CASSVGLEAFF.

This CDR3 reads CASSVSGTTNTGELFF. The CDR3 region has the DNA TGTGCCAGCAGCGTATCGGGGACAACTAACACCGGGGAGCTGTTTTTT. V gene TRBV9 combines with J gene TRBJ2-2, with a tentative D call TRBD1 (6 bases). The germline V gene has CDR1 SGDLS and CDR2 YYNGEE. Trimming stripped 1 base from V and 2 bases from J, with 12 bases between. The CDR3 is made up of 16 amino acids.

This clonotype came up many times. This sequence joins TRBV7-9 and TRBJ1-1, with 10 bases that match TRBD1. The V gene's germline CDR1 is SEHNR and CDR2 FQNEAQ (reference sequence). The V gene end was trimmed by 5 bases and the J gene end by 4 bases; junction bases not matched to a gene: 4. The CDR3 length is 14 residues. CDR3 in amino acids: CASSPTGGSTEAFF. In DNA form, the CDR3 reads TGTGCCAGCAGCCCGACAGGGGGCAGCACTGAAGCTTTCTTT. Filled out from reference TRBV7-9 and TRBJ1-1, the complete variable domain reads DTGVSQNPRHKITKRGQNVTFRCDPISEHNRLYWYRQTLGQGPEFLTYFQNEAQLEKSRLLSDRFSAERPKGSFSTLEIQRTEQGDSAMYLCASSPTGGSTEAFFGQGTRLTVV.

This clonotype has just a few counts. The chain carries TRBV9 and TRBJ1-2; TRBD1 matches at 8 bases. CDR1 is SGDLS, CDR2 YYNGEE, per germline. The CDR3 has 16 amino acids. V shed 4 bases, J shed 2 bases, and the junction held 10 bases outside the gene matches. CDR3 DNA sequence: TGTGCCAGCAGCCCATGGACAGGGACGATGAACTATGGCTACACCTTC. Amino acid sequence: CASSPWTGTMNYGYTF. Based on the CDR3 plus reference TRBV9 and TRBJ1-2, the full variable domain is DSGVTQTPKHLITATGQRVTLRCSPRSGDLSVYWYQQSLDQGLQFLIQYYNGEERAKGNILERFSAQQFPDLHSELNLSSLELGDSALYFCASSPWTGTMNYGYTFGSGTRLTVV.

The chain carries TRBV27 and TRBJ1-5; no definite D call. V was trimmed by 3 bases and J by 5 bases, leaving 11 bases between them. CDR3 length: 14 amino acids. CDR1 and CDR2 (germline): MNHEY, SMNVEV (reference sequence). CDR3 in amino acids: CASSFSNYHQPQHF. The CDR3 coding sequence is TGTGCCAGCAGTTTCTCGAATTACCATCAGCCCCAGCATTTT.

V usage is TRBV4-2 and J usage is TRBJ1-1; weak D call: TRBD1 (5 bases). V gave up 3 bases and J gave up 8 bases, with 10 bases separating them. Looked up from germline, CDR1 is LGHNA and CDR2 is YNFKEQ. The length of the CDR3 is 12 residues. The CDR3 region is CASSHGTAEAFF. In nucleotides, the CDR3 is TGTGCCAGCAGCCATGGGACGGCAGAAGCTTTCTTT.

The chain combines TRBV2 with TRBJ2-2, with 7 bases matching TRBD2. Looked up from germline, CDR1 is SNHLY and CDR2 is FYNNEI. The junction had 6 bases not matched to a gene; V was cut back by 4 bases and J by 1 base. The CDR3 is made up of 16 amino acids. The CDR3 region is CASSVGSSGNTGELFF. The CDR3 coding sequence is TGTGCCAGCAGTGTCGGGTCTAGCGGGAACACCGGGGAGCTGTTTTTT.

This clonotype has a handful of counts. The CDR3 sequence: CASSDRLAGVGDTQYF. In DNA form, the CDR3 reads TGTGCCAGCAGCGACCGACTAGCGGGGGTCGGAGATACGCAGTATTTT. V and J are TRBV28 and TRBJ2-3; 12 bases agree with TRBD2. From germline, CDR1 is MDHEN and CDR2 SYDVKM. Trimming removed 6 bases from V and 5 bases from J; junction bases left unmatched: 9. The CDR3 contains 16 residues.

The rearrangement joins TRBV12-3 or TRBV12-4 to TRBJ2-5; D gene unclear. Trimming took off 0 bases at V and 3 bases at J, with 11 bases between the two ends. The CDR3 sequence is 15 residues long. CDR3 coding DNA: TGTGCCAGCAGTTTAGCGAATAAAGAGGAAGAGACCCAGTACTTC. The encoded protein is CASSLANKEEETQYF.

This clonotype was detected many times. The chain has TRBV15 and TRBJ2-3; D uncertain. The germline V gene has CDR1 LNHNV and CDR2 YYDKDF (reference sequence). CDR3 length: 16 amino acids. Trimming shortened V by 0 bases and J by 0 bases, and 10 bases separated the two germline ends. The CDR3 DNA sequence: TGTGCCACCAGCAGAGATAGAGGCAGGAGCACAGATACGCAGTATTTT. Translation: CATSRDRGRSTDTQYF. Variable domain in full (rest from reference TRBV15 and TRBJ2-3): DAMVIQNPRYQVTQFGKPVTLSCSQTLNHNVMYWYQQKSSQAPKLLFHYYDKDFNNEADTPDNFQSRRPNTSFCFLDIRSPGLGDTAMYLCATSRDRGRSTDTQYFGPGTRLTVL.

This clonotype appeared many times. CDR3: CASSHRTVSNQPQHF. The CDR3 DNA reads as TGCGCCAGCAGCCATCGGACAGTGAGCAATCAGCCCCAGCATTTT. This rearrangement joins TRBV4-1 to TRBJ1-5, with a possible D match to TRBD1 (6 bases). The CDR3 is made up of 15 amino acids. The V gene lost 3 bases and the J gene lost 1 base, with 10 bases spanning the gap. Germline assignment: CDR1 MGHRA and CDR2 YSYEKL.

CDR3 region: CSVHQGSGELFF. The DNA for the CDR3 is TGCAGCGTCCACCAGGGTTCGGGGGAGCTGTTTTTT. The chain uses TRBV29-1 and TRBJ2-2; TRBD1 might be the D (5 bases). V was clipped by 6 bases and J by 8 bases, with 13 bases between them. Germline V gene sequence: CDR1 SQVTM, CDR2 ANQGSEA. The CDR3 runs to 12 residues.

This clonotype came up once. The chain recombines TRBV12-3 or TRBV12-4 with TRBJ2-1; 9 positions agree with TRBD2. V was clipped by 3 bases and J by 7 bases; unmatched bases: 4. The CDR3 covers 14 residues. CDR3 bases: TGTGCCAGCAGTTTTGCGGGGGGGCGTAATGAGCAGTTCTTC. Its translation is CASSFAGGRNEQFF.

This clonotype was counted at least ten times. This chain uses TRBV12-3 or TRBV12-4 with TRBJ1-1, with a possible D match to TRBD1 (5 bases). Trimming pared 7 bases from V and 4 bases from J, leaving 22 bases between. The CDR3 loop spans 16 amino acids. This chain's CDR3 is CASTGPAGPYITEAFF. The CDR3 DNA sequence: TGTGCCAGCACCGGCCCCGCAGGGCCCTATATCACTGAAGCTTTCTTT.

This clonotype was observed at least ten times. This chain links TRBV6-2 or TRBV6-3 with TRBJ2-3; D not certain. Between the trimmed V and J ends, which lost 9 bases and 3 bases, there was a span of 19 bases. This CDR3 comprises 15 residues. Germline V gene sequence: CDR1 MNHEY, CDR2 SVGEGT. CDR3 sequence (DNA): TGTGCCAGTCACGTGGGATCAGACACGACAGATACGCAGTATTTT. It codes for CASHVGSDTTDTQYF.

This clonotype was observed many times. V is TRBV19 and J is TRBJ1-1; D not resolved. In germline, CDR1 is LNHDA, CDR2 SQIVND (reference sequence). V was pared by 7 bases and J by 1 base, with 16 bases between. The CDR3 is 15 amino acids. Here the CDR3 reads CASTSLGGPNTEAFF. In DNA, the CDR3 is TGTGCCAGTACCAGTCTGGGAGGGCCGAACACTGAAGCTTTCTTT.

This clonotype was picked up many times. This sequence joins TRBV20-1 and TRBJ2-1, with D possibly being TRBD1 or TRBD2 (5 bases each). Trimming stripped 2 bases from V and 3 bases from J, with 11 bases between. CDR3 length: 14 amino acids. CDR1 DFQATT and CDR2 SNEGSKA come from the germline V gene (reference sequence). CDR3 in DNA: TGCAGTGCTAGACCCGGGACGAACTACAATGAGCAGTTCTTC. The encoded protein is CSARPGTNYNEQFF.

This clonotype was seen ten or more times. The chain recombines TRBV12-3 or TRBV12-4 with TRBJ2-2; D gene ambiguous. Trimming took 2 bases from V and 5 from J, leaving 3 bases between them. The CDR3 covers 12 residues. CDR3 DNA: TGTGCCAGCAGTTTACAAACCGGGGAGCTGTTTTTT. Protein sequence: CASSLQTGELFF.